This T cell receptor beta chain was captured in a study of T-cell reconstitution after alpha-beta-depleted transplantation in children. This clonotype was recorded a few times. Unique molecular identifiers were incorporated when the TCRbeta library was constructed. TCRdb passed the PCR reads through MiXCR, listing each CDR3 protein once. The sample consists of roughly 500,000 distinct CDR3 sequences, approximately 29% of them appearing once. The CDR3 has 15 residues. From germline, CDR1 is MNHEY and CDR2 SVGEGT. The V end lost 2 bases, the J end lost 2 bases, and 13 bases lay between the germline ends.

Sequenced here: PBMCs from the stem cell graft donor, sampled from the stem cell graft. The J gene is TRBJ2-7, the V gene TRBV6-2 or TRBV6-3, with a tentative D call TRBD1 (6 bases). This TCR derives from a human donor who donated a stem cell graft to a child with aplastic anemia. For the CDR3, the DNA is TGTGCCAGCAGTTACGGTAACAGGGATACCTACGAGCAGTACTTC. It is translated as CASSYGNRDTYEQYF.